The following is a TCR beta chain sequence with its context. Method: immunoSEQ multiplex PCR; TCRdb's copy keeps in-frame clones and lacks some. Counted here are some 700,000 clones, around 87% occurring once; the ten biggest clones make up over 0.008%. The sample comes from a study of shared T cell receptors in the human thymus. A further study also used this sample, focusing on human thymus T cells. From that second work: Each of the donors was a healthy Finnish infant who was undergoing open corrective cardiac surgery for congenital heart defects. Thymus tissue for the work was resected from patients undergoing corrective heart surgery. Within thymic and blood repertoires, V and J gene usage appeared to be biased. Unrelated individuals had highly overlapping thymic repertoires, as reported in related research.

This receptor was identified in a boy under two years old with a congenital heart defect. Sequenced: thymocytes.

Here the CDR3 reads CASSPGQGARGYTF. In DNA, the CDR3 is TGTGCCAGCAGTCCGGGACAGGGGGCTCGGGGCTACACCTTC. V and J are TRBV6-4 and TRBJ1-2, with 12 bases fitting TRBD1. Trimming took 5 bases from V and 8 from J; bases not matched to a gene: 6. Per germline, CDR1 MRHNA and CDR2 SNTAGT. This CDR3 has 14 residues.